This T cell receptor (beta chain) is drawn from a study of blood T cell repertoires in COVID-19. Across the whole study: Acute and convalescent COVID-19 samples came from the United States, Italy and Spain.

CDR1 and CDR2 (germline): SNHLY, FYNNEI. J was trimmed by 7 bases and V by 6 bases; bases with no gene match: 2. The CDR3 sequence is 13 residues long. TCRdb's table, derived via immunoSEQ multiplex PCR, lists solely in-frame clones and lacks some. Among 250,000 or so clones, around nine tenths were seen once, and the ten largest hold 3.7%. Enrollees, about 18 to 90 years old, lived in approximately 25 US areas. Participant reports of clinical history set cohort assignment. The chain is built from TRBV2 and TRBJ2-1; 11 nucleotides line up with TRBD2. Sample: PBMCs or T cells enriched from blood (not recorded which). The receptor was isolated from a woman in her 30s who had been exposed to COVID-19. The CDR3: CASRTSGKNEQFF. For the CDR3, the DNA is TGTGCCAGCAGGACTAGCGGGAAGAATGAGCAGTTCTTC.